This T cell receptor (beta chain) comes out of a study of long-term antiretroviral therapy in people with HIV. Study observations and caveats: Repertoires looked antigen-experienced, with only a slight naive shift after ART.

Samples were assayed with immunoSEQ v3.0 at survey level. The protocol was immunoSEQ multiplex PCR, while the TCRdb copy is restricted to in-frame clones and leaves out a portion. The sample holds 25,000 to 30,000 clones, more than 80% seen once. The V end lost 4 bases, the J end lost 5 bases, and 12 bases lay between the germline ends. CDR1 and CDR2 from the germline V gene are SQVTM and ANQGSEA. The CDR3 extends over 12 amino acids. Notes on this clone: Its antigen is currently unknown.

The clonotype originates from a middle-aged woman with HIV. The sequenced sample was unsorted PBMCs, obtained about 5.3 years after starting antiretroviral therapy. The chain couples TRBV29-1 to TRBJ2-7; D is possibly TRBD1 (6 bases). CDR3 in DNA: TGCAGCGTTGCAATCAAGGGGGACGAGCAGTACTTC. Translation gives CSVAIKGDEQYF.